This entry features one T cell receptor (beta chain) sequence. Antigen: not known. The sample comes from a study of cytomegalovirus exposure and HLA in healthy donors. It was with 60 Vbeta and 13 Jbeta primers that the PCR ran. The repertoire was sequenced with immunoSEQ multiplex PCR; TCRdb's copy has only in-frame clones and lacks some. Of 150,000 to 200,000 clones in the sample, 70% were seen once. Study outcomes and limitations: Clonal expansion was found to be greater in HLA-associated TCR beta chains than in equally common others in a later analysis. The HLA-A and HLA-B alleles of most subjects were reportedly predicted accurately from TCR beta sequences.

The CDR3 runs 13 residues. Germline-derived CDR1 and CDR2 are SGHVS and FQNEAQ. The ends lost 5 bases at V and 6 bases at J; junction bases unmatched: 3. The clonotype originates from a man between 18 and 29 years old in good health and CMV-seropositive. V is TRBV7-8 and J is TRBJ1-4, with 7 bases fitting TRBD1. The sample consisted of PBMCs. The CDR3 DNA reads as TGTGCCAGCAGCCGAGGGACAGATGAAAAACTGTTTTTT. Its protein is CASSRGTDEKLFF.